Following are 16 T cell receptor beta chains from one sample sequenced in a study of technical replicates of blood from a few donors. Sequenced by immunoSEQ multiplex PCR; TCRdb stores in-frame clones only, minus some. Found here are tens of thousands of clones, around 96% of them singletons; the top ten hold 0.35% to 0.45%. The sample consisted of T cells isolated from PBMCs. These receptors originate from a human donor in good health.

This sequence joins TRBV6-6 and TRBJ2-5; 8 bases agree with TRBD2. The CDR3 sequence is 13 residues long. Germline CDR1 MNHNY, CDR2 SVGAGI (reference sequence). V lost 6 bases and J lost 5; bases outside the gene matches: 5. The CDR3 loop is CASSPSGLETQYF. The CDR3 DNA sequence: TGTGCCAGCAGCCCTAGCGGGCTTGAGACCCAGTACTTC.

The CDR3 DNA is TGTGCCAGCAGTCTTGGACAGGGGACTGAAGCTTTCTTT. Translation: CASSLGQGTEAFF. The chain links TRBV25-1 to TRBJ1-1; 9 bases line up with TRBD1. Losses at the gene ends were 5 bases for V and 5 bases for J; bases not matched to a gene: 3. CDR1 is MGHDK and CDR2 is SYGVNS in the germline V gene. The CDR3 spans 13 residues.

This clone was observed a single time. Other DNA sequences in the same sample also yield this CDR3. The chain recombines TRBV5-1 with TRBJ2-7; maybe TRBD1 (5 bases). Germline-derived CDR1 and CDR2 are SGHRS and YFSETQ. The V end lost 0 bases, the J end lost 1 base, and 5 bases lay between the germline ends. The CDR3 consists of 13 residues. The CDR3 nucleotides are TGCGCCAGCAGCTTGGACAGGTCCTACGAGCAGTACTTC. Protein product: CASSLDRSYEQYF.

As DNA, the CDR3 is TGTGCCAGCTCACTCAGGGTCCCTGAAGCTTTCTTT. Translation gives CASSLRVPEAFF. This chain links TRBV18 with TRBJ1-1; D is possibly TRBD1 (5 bases). The CDR3 sequence is 12 residues long. V dropped 4 bases and J dropped 6 bases, with 9 bases sitting between them. Germline V gene lookup returns CDR1 KGHSH and CDR2 LQKENI.

The rearrangement links TRBV10-3 to TRBJ2-2; 9 nucleotides match TRBD2. Germline V gene data show CDR1 as ENHRY and CDR2 as SYGVKD. With 10 bases clipped from V and 1 base from J, the junction kept 4 bases outside the gene matches. The CDR3 runs to 14 residues. The CDR3 reads CATAAGGNTGELFF. DNA of the CDR3: TGTGCCACCGCAGCGGGGGGGAACACCGGGGAGCTGTTTTTT.

The CDR3 nucleotides read TGTGCCAGCAGTTTGAGGCGGGATAGCTACGAGCAGTACTTC. Amino acids: CASSLRRDSYEQYF. V gene TRBV28 combines with J gene TRBJ2-7; D possibly corresponds to TRBD2 (6 bases). This CDR3 has 14 amino acids. Trimming pared 3 bases from V and 3 bases from J, leaving 12 bases between. Germline CDR1 and CDR2: MDHEN and SYDVKM.

The rearrangement joins TRBV2 to TRBJ2-7; D remains ambiguous. The germline V gene has CDR1 SNHLY and CDR2 FYNNEI. The CDR3 consists of 10 residues. V lost 8 bases, J lost 5 bases, and 7 bases lay in between. This CDR3 reads CASYYDEQYF. For the CDR3, the DNA is TGTGCCAGCTACTACGACGAGCAGTACTTC.

The V and J genes are TRBV7-6 and TRBJ1-5; 10 bases match TRBD1. Germline CDR1 SGHVS, CDR2 FNYEAQ. The CDR3 consists of 18 residues. V was clipped by 1 base and J by 2 bases; unmatched bases: 8. Written as DNA, the CDR3 is TGTGCCAGCAGCTTAGGTCCTCCGGGACAGGGGCGCAATCAGCCCCAGCATTTT. Protein product: CASSLGPPGQGRNQPQHF.

J is TRBJ1-1 and V is TRBV29-1, with 10 bases matching TRBD1. V shed 7 bases and J 5 bases; nucleotides not matched to a gene: 10. Germline V CDR1 and CDR2: SQVTM, ANQGSEA. The CDR3 is made up of 14 amino acids. The CDR3 nucleotides are TGCAGCGCGGACGTGGACAGGGGGAGGACTGAAGCTTTCTTT. It is translated as CSADVDRGRTEAFF.

This chain connects TRBV30 to TRBJ1-2; 10 bases match TRBD1. The CDR3 loop spans 14 amino acids. Germline assignment: CDR1 GTSNPN and CDR2 SVGIG (reference sequence). V trimming: 4 bases; J trimming: 2 bases; junction bases outside the gene matches: 4. CDR3 nucleotide sequence: TGTGCCTGGAATCCGGACAGGGGGAACTATGGCTACACCTTC. It encodes CAWNPDRGNYGYTF.

The chain recombines TRBV9 with TRBJ2-7, with TRBD1 identical over 7 bases. The CDR3 has 14 amino acids. CDR1 is SGDLS, CDR2 YYNGEE, per germline. The V segment lost 4 bases and the J segment 3 bases; nucleotides outside the gene matches: 7. Written as DNA, the CDR3 is TGTGCCAGCAGCCCAAGACAGGGTGGCTACGAGCAGTACTTC. This translates into CASSPRQGGYEQYF.

V usage is TRBV5-1 and J usage is TRBJ1-2, with a possible D match to TRBD1 (5 bases). The CDR3 is made up of 15 amino acids. Looked up from germline, CDR1 is SGHRS and CDR2 is YFSETQ. V lost 6 bases and J 4 bases, leaving 19 bases between the germline ends. The CDR3 is CASIPDPGTTYGYTF. As DNA, the CDR3 is TGCGCCAGCATCCCGGATCCCGGGACTACCTATGGCTACACCTTC.

The V call is TRBV2, the J call TRBJ2-5, with D unclear. Germline values: CDR1 SNHLY, CDR2 FYNNEI. The CDR3 is made up of 13 amino acids. V was clipped by 6 bases and J by 5 bases, with 13 bases between them. CDR3 amino acids: CASSETVAETQYF. Written as DNA, the CDR3 is TGTGCCAGCAGCGAAACAGTTGCGGAGACCCAGTACTTC.

The chain has TRBV6-5 and TRBJ1-4; TRBD1 is a possible D gene (5 bases). This CDR3 region has 15 residues. Germline CDR1 reads MNHEY; CDR2 reads SVGAGI. V dropped 2 bases and J dropped 4 bases, with 11 bases sitting between them. The CDR3 sequence: CASSYNRQINEKLFF. CDR3 nucleotide sequence: TGTGCCAGCAGTTACAACAGGCAGATTAATGAAAAACTGTTTTTT.

V gene TRBV5-1 combines with J gene TRBJ2-5; 11 bases map to TRBD1. Germline CDR1 reads SGHRS; CDR2 reads YFSETQ. The CDR3 loop spans 14 amino acids. V was clipped by 5 bases and J by 5 bases; unmatched bases: 5. CDR3 sequence: CASRGDRGFETQYF. CDR3 in DNA: TGCGCCAGCAGGGGGGACAGGGGGTTTGAGACCCAGTACTTC.

The chain links TRBV11-2 to TRBJ1-2, with D perhaps matching TRBD1 (6 bases). The CDR3 sequence is 13 residues long. V was clipped by 7 bases and J by 8 bases, with 17 bases between them. Germline loops: CDR1 SGHAT, CDR2 FQNNGV. The CDR3 loop is CASIRPRGPGYTF. In DNA, the CDR3 is TGTGCCAGCATCCGACCGCGGGGGCCCGGCTACACCTTC. The full variable domain, rest sourced from reference TRBV11-2 and TRBJ1-2, is EAGVAQSPRYKIIEKRQSVAFWCNPISGHATLYWYQQILGQGPKLLIQFQNNGVVDDSQLPKDRFSAERLKGVDSTLKIQPAKLEDSAVYLCASIRPRGPGYTFGSGTRLTVV.